This T cell receptor beta chain was sequenced in a study of a mutant IDH1 vaccine in newly diagnosed glioma listed by TCRdb under 2021. General notes on the study: Of the roughly 31 treated patients, approximately 62% were male and 37.5% were female, and the mean age was approximately 37 years. Peripheral blood was drawn at six visits: V03 (baseline), V05, V07, V10, V12 and V13. Before enrollment, most patients had been given radiochemotherapy with temozolomide as standard therapy, while the rest had received either radiotherapy alone or temozolomide alone. For exploratory analyses, 25 to 30 treated patients had longitudinal TCRB deep sequencing done wherever samples were available.

The library was made by the immunoSEQ multiplex PCR assay. Following the manufacturer's protocol, the hsTCRB Kit was used to amplify rearranged TCR beta chain sequences. TCRB libraries were sequenced on an Illumina MiSeq. Per the source publication's procedure: The kit vendor's proprietary platform handled demultiplexing, trimming and gene mapping. The table comes from immuneACCESS by way of TCRdb, which keeps in-frame sequences with V and J called. Part of the clones is missing from these tables; in studies checked, under half for an unresolved V gene and the rest for unknown reasons. V, J and clone size reflect that table, while D and trimming were determined from the DNA. A total of 50,000 to 65,000 clones appear in this sample, roughly 80% of them only once. The ten largest clones represent roughly a fifth of the sample. V ends up 6 bases short and J 7 bases short, with an unmatched junction base count of 10. Counted from cysteine to phenylalanine, this CDR3 has 15 amino acids. Only the CDR3 DNA stays, 45 bases, in frame from base 1. CDR1 and CDR2 were assigned from the germline V gene (reference sequence) as MNHEY and SMNVEV.

The full study reports these points: The authors noted that analyses of patient blood samples could not be reproduced because of sample limitations. Selection of PBMC samples for TCRB deep sequencing was based on availability. Changes in the top peripheral T cell clonotypes picked up by TCRB sequencing did not appear to be linked to pseudoprogression. Immune responses induced by the vaccine were seen in roughly 95% of patients across multiple MHC alleles.

The time point label corresponds to: baseline, week 1 (first vaccination visit). The treatment or condition label on this specimen signifies: pre-vaccination baseline after standard-of-care therapy. Donors had newly diagnosed WHO grade 3 or 4 IDH1-mutant astrocytomas with loss of nuclear ATRX. The samples were drawn from NOA16, a multicentre, single-arm, open-label phase I trial in Germany that tested a mutant IDH1 peptide vaccine in humans for the first time. Visit V03 blood draws served as the baseline sample for immunogenicity testing. Genomic DNA for TCRB sequencing was extracted from EDTA blood using the DNeasy Blood and Tissue Kit. With regard to this clone: It has no known antigen specificity. Base quality data are lacking; no much larger clone is found one base away.

The material sequenced was PBMCs, taken from a glioma patient treated with radiotherapy, temozolomide or both. The TCR was taken from a man aged 18 to 30 with glioma. The chain employs TRBV27 and TRBJ2-1; 9 junctional bases match TRBD2. The DNA reads as follows: TGTGCCAGCAGGGGAAGGACTAGCGTTGAAAATGAGCAGTTCTTC. Its protein is CASRGRTSVENEQFF.